This TCR beta chain comes out of a study of OX40 agonist ivuxolimab in advanced cancers. From germline, CDR1 is SGHRS and CDR2 YFSETQ. The CDR3 has 15 amino acids. Germline trimming cut 5 bases from V and 0 bases from J; bases unmatched to any gene: 3. TCRdb's table, derived via immunoSEQ multiplex PCR, lists solely in-frame clones and lacks some. The sample yields fewer than 30,000 clones, less than 90% seen once. The chain employs TRBV5-1 and TRBJ2-1, with 9 bases fitting TRBD2. The clonotype was recovered from an adult with an advanced solid tumor such as melanoma, head and neck, liver or kidney cancer. The sample was CD4+ or CD8+ T cells sorted from blood, taken in a trial of the OX40 agonist ivuxolimab. The CDR3 region has the DNA TGCGCCAGCAGTTTAGCGGGGGACTCCTACAATGAGCAGTTCTTC. Its translation: CASSLAGDSYNEQFF.